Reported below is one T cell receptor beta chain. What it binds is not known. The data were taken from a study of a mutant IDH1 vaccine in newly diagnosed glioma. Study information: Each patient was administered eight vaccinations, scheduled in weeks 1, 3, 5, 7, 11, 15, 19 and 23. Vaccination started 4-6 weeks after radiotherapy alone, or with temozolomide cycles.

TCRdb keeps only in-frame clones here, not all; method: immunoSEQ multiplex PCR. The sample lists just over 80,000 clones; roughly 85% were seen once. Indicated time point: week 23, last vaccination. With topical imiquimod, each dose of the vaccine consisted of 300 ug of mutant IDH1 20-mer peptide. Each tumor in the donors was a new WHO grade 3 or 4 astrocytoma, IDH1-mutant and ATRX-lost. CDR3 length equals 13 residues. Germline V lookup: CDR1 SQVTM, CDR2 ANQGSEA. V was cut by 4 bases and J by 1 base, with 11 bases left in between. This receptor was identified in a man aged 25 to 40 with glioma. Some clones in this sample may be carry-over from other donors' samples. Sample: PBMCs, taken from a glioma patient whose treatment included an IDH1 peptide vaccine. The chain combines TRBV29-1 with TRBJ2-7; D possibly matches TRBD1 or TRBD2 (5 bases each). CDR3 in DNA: TGCAGCGTTGTCGGGGCTGAATCCTACGAGCAGTACTTC. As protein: CSVVGAESYEQYF.